One T cell receptor (beta chain) is described in this entry. Its matching antigen is unknown. The data are from a study of cytomegalovirus exposure and HLA in healthy donors. Across the study: A prior study identified 110 million or so unique TCR beta sequences from about 180 million T cells.

Whereas donors were nominally healthy upon sampling, unrecorded immune exposures were probable. With 60 Vbeta and 13 Jbeta primers, the PCR was carried out. Assay used: immunoSEQ multiplex PCR; TCRdb lists only in-frame clones, some missing. Of more than 150,000 clones listed, over 65% were seen once; the top ten hold around 1.5%. From germline, CDR1 is SGDLS and CDR2 YYNGEE. With 4 bases removed from V and 0 bases from J, the gap between germline ends came to 11 bases. The CDR3 has 14 residues. Study findings and constraints: Earlier analysis looked at TCR beta V segments, and most were productive about 87% or about 30% of the time.

This chain links TRBV9 with TRBJ2-7; weak D call: TRBD1 (6 bases). This clonotype originated in a man aged 18 to 30 in good health and CMV-seronegative. Material: PBMCs. The CDR3 sequence: CASSPRDTSYEQYF. The CDR3 DNA follows: TGTGCCAGCAGCCCCCGGGACACCTCCTACGAGCAGTACTTC. The complete variable domain, with remaining parts taken from reference TRBV9 and TRBJ2-7, reads DSGVTQTPKHLITATGQRVTLRCSPRSGDLSVYWYQQSLDQGLQFLIQYYNGEERAKGNILERFSAQQFPDLHSELNLSSLELGDSALYFCASSPRDTSYEQYFGPGTRLTVT.